This T cell receptor beta chain emerged from a study of type 1 regulatory T cells. For the study at large: An in vitro protocol generated T-allo10, a Tr1-enriched, alloantigen-specific CD4 T cell product.

Of note for this clonotype: Its antigen is not identified.

TCRdb independently ran MiXCR on the reads; one entry per CDR3 protein. The profile shows fewer than 70,000 distinct CDR3 sequences, roughly 60% of them singletons. The graft donor-derived T-allo10 cells reportedly recognize host alloantigens, are anergic, and suppress alloantigen-specifically. The germline V gene encodes CDR1 LNHDA and CDR2 SQIVND (reference sequence). Trimming took 3 bases from V and 8 from J, leaving 17 bases between them. There are 15 residues in the CDR3. The material sequenced was cultured T cells, either the whole culture or a sorted T cell fraction (not recorded which). Subset of the sample: Tr1-enriched cell product generated in vitro against host alloantigens. The sequence was obtained from a human donor in good health. The chain combines TRBV19 with TRBJ1-3, with D unclear. CDR3 nucleotide sequence: TGTGCCAGTAGTATCTCCAAATCACCGGAGGACACCATATATTTT. Translated: CASSISKSPEDTIYF. Full variable domain (rest looked up from reference TRBV19 and TRBJ1-3): DGGITQSPKYLFRKEGQNVTLSCEQNLNHDAMYWYRQDPGQGLRLIYYSQIVNDFQKGDIAEGYSVSREKKESFPLTVTSAQKNPTAFYLCASSISKSPEDTIYFGEGSWLTVV.